The clone carrying this T cell receptor (beta chain) was counted between two and nine times. This sample was taken from a study of cytomegalovirus exposure and HLA in healthy donors. Trimming took 0 bases from V and 10 from J, leaving 13 bases between them. The length of the CDR3 is 15 residues. Germline-derived CDR1 and CDR2 are MNHNY and SVGAGI (reference sequence). In the PCR, 60 Vbeta and 13 Jbeta primers were used. Libraries were prepared by immunoSEQ multiplex PCR; TCRdb keeps only in-frame clonotypes and omits some of them. The sample shows about 130,000 clones, around 9% of them seen only once.

This TCR derives from a man aged 35 to 55 in good health and CMV-seronegative. V is TRBV6-6 and J is TRBJ1-6; D is unclear. Sequenced: PBMCs. CDR3 region: CASSYSKIGESPLHF. CDR3 in DNA: TGTGCCAGCAGTTACTCGAAGATCGGGGAATCACCCCTCCACTTT.